This TCR beta chain was identified during a study of T cell responses to AZD1222 COVID-19 vaccine. The germline V gene has CDR1 SNHLY and CDR2 FYNNEI. This CDR3 region has 15 residues. V trimming: 8 bases; J trimming: 3 bases; junction bases outside the gene matches: 6. Comments on this clone: Antigen specificity is unknown.

Study-wide results and caveats: Spike-specific TCR breadth and depth were elevated following two AZD1222 doses. Females made up more of the donors, who were largely white British, and clonal diversity may have come out too low. Dominant CD4 TCR responses targeted spike regions 160-218 and 743-854. Repertoire sampling was restricted to post-peak T cell response timepoints.

The repertoire was sequenced with immunoSEQ multiplex PCR; TCRdb's copy has only in-frame clones and lacks some. The sample lists about 110,000 clones; around 87% were seen once. The sequence was collected from an adult in good health. The sample here was peripheral blood, taken on day 0 of AZD1222 vaccination. The rearrangement joins TRBV2 to TRBJ1-4, with 10 bases matching TRBD1. CDR3 nucleotides: TGTGCCAGCTGGGGACAGGGGAGGGCTAATGAAAAACTGTTTTTT. Translating gives CASWGQGRANEKLFF.